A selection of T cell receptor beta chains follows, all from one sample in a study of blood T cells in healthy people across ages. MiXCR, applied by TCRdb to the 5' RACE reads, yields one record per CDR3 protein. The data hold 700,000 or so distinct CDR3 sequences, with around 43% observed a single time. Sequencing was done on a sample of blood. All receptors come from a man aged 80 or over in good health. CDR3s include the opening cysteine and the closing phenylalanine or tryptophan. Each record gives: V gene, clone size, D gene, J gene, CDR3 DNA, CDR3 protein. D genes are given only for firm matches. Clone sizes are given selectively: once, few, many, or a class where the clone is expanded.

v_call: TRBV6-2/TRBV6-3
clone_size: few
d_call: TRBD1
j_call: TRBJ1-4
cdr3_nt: TGTGCCAGCAGTTATACAGGGGTACGGGAAAAACTGTTTTTT
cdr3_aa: CASSYTGVREKLFF

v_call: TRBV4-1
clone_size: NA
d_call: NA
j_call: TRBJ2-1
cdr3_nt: TGCGCCAGCAGCCAACCGATCCGCCCGGAGGCTGAGCAGTTCTTC
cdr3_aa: CASSQPIRPEAEQFF

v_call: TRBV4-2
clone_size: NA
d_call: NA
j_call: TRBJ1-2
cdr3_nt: TGTGCCAGCAGCCAAGAGGGGGGGGAACCCAACTATGGCTACACCTTC
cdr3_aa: CASSQEGGEPNYGYTF

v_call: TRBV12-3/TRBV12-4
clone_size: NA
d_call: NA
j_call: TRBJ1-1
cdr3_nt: TGTGCCAGCAGTCCACAACCGGTTACTGAAGCTTTCTTT
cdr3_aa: CASSPQPVTEAFF

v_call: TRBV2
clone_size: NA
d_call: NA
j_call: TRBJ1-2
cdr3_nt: TGTGCCAGCAGTGATGAGGCAGGGGTTAGTGGCTACACCTTC
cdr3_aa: CASSDEAGVSGYTF

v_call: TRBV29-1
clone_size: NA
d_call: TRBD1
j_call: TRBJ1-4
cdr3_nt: TGCAGCGTTGAAGCCTCGGACAGGGGGGGAAAACTGTTTTTT
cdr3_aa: CSVEASDRGGKLFF

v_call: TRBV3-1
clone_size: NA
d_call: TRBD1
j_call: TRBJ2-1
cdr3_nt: TGTGCCAGCAGCCCGACAGGGGTGGGACGAGCTAACAATGAGCAGTTCTTC
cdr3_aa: CASSPTGVGRANNEQFF

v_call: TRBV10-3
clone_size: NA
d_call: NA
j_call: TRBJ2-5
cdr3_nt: TGTGCCATCAGCCCAGGCACGGTTCAAGAGACCCAGTACTTC
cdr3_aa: CAISPGTVQETQYF

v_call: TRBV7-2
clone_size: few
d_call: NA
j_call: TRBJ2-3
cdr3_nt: TGTGCCAGCAGTAGTAGCTCTTGGAGGGTCAGCACAGATACGCAGTATTTT
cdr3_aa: CASSSSSWRVSTDTQYF

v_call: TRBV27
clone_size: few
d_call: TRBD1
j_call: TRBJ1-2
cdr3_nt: TGTGCCAGCAGCGGACAGGGGGAGGCCTATGGCTACACCTTC
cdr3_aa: CASSGQGEAYGYTF

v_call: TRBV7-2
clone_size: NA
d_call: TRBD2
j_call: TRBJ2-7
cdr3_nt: TGTGCCAGCAGCTCCCGATCCGGGGGTAGCGGGGGAAGATACGAGCAGTACTTC
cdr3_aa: CASSSRSGGSGGRYEQYF

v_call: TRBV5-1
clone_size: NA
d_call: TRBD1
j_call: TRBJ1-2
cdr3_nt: TGCGCCAGCAGTCCTCCTGGACAGGAAAACTATGGCTACACCTTC
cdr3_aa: CASSPPGQENYGYTF

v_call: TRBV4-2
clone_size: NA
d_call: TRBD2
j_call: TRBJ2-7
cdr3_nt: TGTGCCAGCAGCCCATCCAGGCGCGGGAGCTCCTACGAGCAGTACTTC
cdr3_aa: CASSPSRRGSSYEQYF

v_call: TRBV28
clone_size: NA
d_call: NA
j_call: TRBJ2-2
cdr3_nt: TGTGCCAGCAGTTCCCAGGGGAGCACCGGGGAGCTGTTTTTT
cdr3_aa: CASSSQGSTGELFF

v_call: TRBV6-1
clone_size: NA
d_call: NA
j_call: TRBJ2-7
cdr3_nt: TGTGCCAGCATGGGTAGCGCCTACAATGAGCAGTACTTC
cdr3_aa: CASMGSAYNEQYF

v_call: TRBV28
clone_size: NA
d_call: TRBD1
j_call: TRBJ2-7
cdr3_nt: TGTGCCAGCAGACGACCCGGGACAGGATCACTCCACTCCTACGAGCAGTACTTC
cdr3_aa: CASRRPGTGSLHSYEQYF

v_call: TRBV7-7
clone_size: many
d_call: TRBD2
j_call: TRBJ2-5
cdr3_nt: TGTGCCAGCAGCTCGGGACTAGCGGGGACCCAGTACTTC
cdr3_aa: CASSSGLAGTQYF

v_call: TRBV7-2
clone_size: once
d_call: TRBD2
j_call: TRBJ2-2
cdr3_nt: TGTGCCAGCAGCGTTAGCGGGACCGGGGAGCTGTTTTTT
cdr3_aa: CASSVSGTGELFF

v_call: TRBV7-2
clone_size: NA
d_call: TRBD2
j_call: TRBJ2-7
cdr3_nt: TGTGCCAGCAGCGCCCAGGCGGGGGGTGGGCTAGCGGGGCTCTACGAGCAGTACTTC
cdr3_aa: CASSAQAGGGLAGLYEQYF

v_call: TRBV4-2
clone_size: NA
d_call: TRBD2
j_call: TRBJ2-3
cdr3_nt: TGTGCCAGCAGCCGTGGACTAGCGGGGGGGCCAGCAGATACGCAGTATTTT
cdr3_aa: CASSRGLAGGPADTQYF

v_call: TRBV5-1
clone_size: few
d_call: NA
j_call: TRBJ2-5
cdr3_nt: TGCGCCAGCAGCTTGGATTTAGCGCTCCAAGAGACCCAGTACTTC
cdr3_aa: CASSLDLALQETQYF

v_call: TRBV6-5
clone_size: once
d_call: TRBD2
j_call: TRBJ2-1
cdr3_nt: TGTGCCAGCAGTTACCGGACTAGCGGAGCTAAAAATGAGCAGTTCTTC
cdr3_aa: CASSYRTSGAKNEQFF

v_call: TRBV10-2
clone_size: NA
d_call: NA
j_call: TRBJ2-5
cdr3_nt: TGCGCCAGCAGTGACATCGACAGGAGGGAGACCCAGTACTTC
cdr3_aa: CASSDIDRRETQYF

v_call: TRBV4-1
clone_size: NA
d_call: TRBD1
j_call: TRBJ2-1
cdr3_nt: TGCGCCAGCAGCCAGCGACAGGGTGGTAATGAGCAGTTCTTC
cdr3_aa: CASSQRQGGNEQFF

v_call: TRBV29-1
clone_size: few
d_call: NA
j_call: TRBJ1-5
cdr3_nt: TGCAGCGTTGTATTCCCAGGGAACAGCAATCAGCCCCAGCATTTT
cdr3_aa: CSVVFPGNSNQPQHF

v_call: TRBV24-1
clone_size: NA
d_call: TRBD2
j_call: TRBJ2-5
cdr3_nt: TGTGCCACCAGTGATGCTCTAGCGGGAGGACAAGAGACCCAGTACTTC
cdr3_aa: CATSDALAGGQETQYF

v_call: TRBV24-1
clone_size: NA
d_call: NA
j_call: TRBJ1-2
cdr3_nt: TGTGCCACCAGTGGAGCCGTGGGGGACAACTCTTATGGCTACACCTTC
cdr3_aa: CATSGAVGDNSYGYTF

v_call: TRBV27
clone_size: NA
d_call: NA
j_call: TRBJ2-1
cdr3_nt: TGTGCCAGCAAGACCACCAATGAGCAGTTCTTC
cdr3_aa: CASKTTNEQFF

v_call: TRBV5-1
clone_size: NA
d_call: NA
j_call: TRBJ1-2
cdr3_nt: TGCGCCAGCAGCTTGGAAGTAACCTATGGCTACACCTTC
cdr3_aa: CASSLEVTYGYTF

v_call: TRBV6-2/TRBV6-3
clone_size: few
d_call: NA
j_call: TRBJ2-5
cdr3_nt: TGTGCCAGCAGTTATTACGGCGGAAACGCTGAGACCCAGTACTTC
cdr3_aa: CASSYYGGNAETQYF

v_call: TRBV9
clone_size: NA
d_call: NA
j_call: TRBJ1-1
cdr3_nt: TGTGCCAGCAGCAGAGGCGAGTCTAAGGACACTGAAGCTTTCTTT
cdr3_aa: CASSRGESKDTEAFF

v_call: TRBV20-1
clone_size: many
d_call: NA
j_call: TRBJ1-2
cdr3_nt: TGCAGTGCCGGGACAACCTATGGCTACACCTTC
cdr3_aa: CSAGTTYGYTF

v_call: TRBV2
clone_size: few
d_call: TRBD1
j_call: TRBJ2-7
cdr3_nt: TGTGCCAGCAGTGAGTGGGACAGGGCAACCTACGAGCAGTACTTC
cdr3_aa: CASSEWDRATYEQYF

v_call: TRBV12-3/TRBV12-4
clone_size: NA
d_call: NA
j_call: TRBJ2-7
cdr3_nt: TGTGCCAGCAGCTCCCGCAACTACGAGCAGTACTTC
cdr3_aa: CASSSRNYEQYF

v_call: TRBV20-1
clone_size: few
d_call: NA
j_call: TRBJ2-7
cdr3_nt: TGCAGTGCATCGAGTCGGGCGGGATCCTACGAGCAGTACTTC
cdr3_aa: CSASSRAGSYEQYF

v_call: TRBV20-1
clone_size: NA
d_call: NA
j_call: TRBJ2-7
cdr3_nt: TGCAGTGCTACTGAGCCGAGCTCCTACGAGCAGTACTTC
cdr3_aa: CSATEPSSYEQYF

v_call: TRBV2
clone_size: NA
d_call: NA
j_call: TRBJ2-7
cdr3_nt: TGTGCCAGCAGTGGGGCCAGCCTGCGGCAGTACTTC
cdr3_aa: CASSGASLRQYF

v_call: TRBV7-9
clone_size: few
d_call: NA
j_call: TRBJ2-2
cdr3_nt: TGTGCCAGCAGCTTAGCGTCAGGGGGTCCTAGCGAGAACACCGGGGAGCTGTTTTTT
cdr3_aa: CASSLASGGPSENTGELFF

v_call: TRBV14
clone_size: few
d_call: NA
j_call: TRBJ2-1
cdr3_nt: TGTGCCAGCAGCCAAGATCTATCGCTCACGAGGGATGAGCAGTTCTTC
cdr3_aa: CASSQDLSLTRDEQFF

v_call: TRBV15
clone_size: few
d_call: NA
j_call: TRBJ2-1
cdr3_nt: TGTGCCACCAGCAGAGATATCTCGGCGGAGCAGTTCTTC
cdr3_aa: CATSRDISAEQFF

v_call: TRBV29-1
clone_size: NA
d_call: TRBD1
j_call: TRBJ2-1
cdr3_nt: TGCAGCGTGGCAGGGGGAAACTACAATGAGCAGTTCTTC
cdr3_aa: CSVAGGNYNEQFF

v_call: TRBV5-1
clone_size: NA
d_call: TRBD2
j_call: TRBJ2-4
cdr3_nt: TGCGCCAGCAGCTTGGATGGACTAGTCACGAGCAGAAACATTCAGTACTTC
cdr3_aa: CASSLDGLVTSRNIQYF

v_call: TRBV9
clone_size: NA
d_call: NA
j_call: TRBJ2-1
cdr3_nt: TGTGCCAGCAGCGTAGGACAGGGGACTAAGCAGTTCTTC
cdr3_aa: CASSVGQGTKQFF

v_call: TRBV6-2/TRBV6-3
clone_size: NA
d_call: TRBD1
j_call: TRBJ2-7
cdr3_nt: TGTGCCAGCAGTTACAACCCTCGACAGGGTCTTACCTACGAGCAGTACTTC
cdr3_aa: CASSYNPRQGLTYEQYF

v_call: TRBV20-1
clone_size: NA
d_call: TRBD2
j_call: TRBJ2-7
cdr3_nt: TGCAGTGCCCAGGGACTAGCGGGAGGGATCGAGCAGTACTTC
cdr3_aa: CSAQGLAGGIEQYF

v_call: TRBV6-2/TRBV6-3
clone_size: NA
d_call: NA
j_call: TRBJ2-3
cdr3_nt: TGTGCCAGCAGTTACGCGGTAAAGGTGACAGATACGCAGTATTTT
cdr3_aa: CASSYAVKVTDTQYF